These T cell receptor beta chains were read from a single sample in a study of regulatory T cells in long-lasting Graves disease. TCRdb used MiXCR to reprocess the multiplex PCR reads, holding one entry per CDR3 protein. Here the sample spans a few hundred thousand distinct CDR3 sequences, 15% to 20% being singletons. This specimen was peripheral blood mononuclear cells (PBMCs), taken at new diagnosis, from a patient treated with antithyroid drugs. These receptors were obtained from a female donor with Graves disease. Each CDR3 is given with its conserved first and last residue. The order of the fields is V gene, J gene, CDR3 protein.

v_call: TRBV4-3; j_call: TRBJ2-5; cdr3_aa: CASSQLAGEPQETQYF
v_call: TRBV9; j_call: TRBJ2-2; cdr3_aa: CASSAGGAGGPLGELFF
v_call: TRBV20-1; j_call: TRBJ1-1; cdr3_aa: CSASPSFEAFF
v_call: TRBV20-1; j_call: TRBJ1-2; cdr3_aa: CSAETGAPGYTF
v_call: TRBV12-3/TRBV12-4; j_call: TRBJ2-2; cdr3_aa: CASTPRAGGPHTGELFF
v_call: TRBV28; j_call: TRBJ1-2; cdr3_aa: CASSVGQGPYGYTF
v_call: TRBV18; j_call: TRBJ2-3; cdr3_aa: CASSPIAGAKDWSTDTQYF
v_call: TRBV7-2; j_call: TRBJ2-2; cdr3_aa: CASSLGRGSTGELFF
v_call: TRBV9; j_call: .; cdr3_aa: CASSPSPSGNYNEQFF
v_call: TRBV5-6; j_call: TRBJ2-2; cdr3_aa: CASSLISSGMNTGELFF
v_call: TRBV12-3/TRBV12-4; j_call: TRBJ2-1; cdr3_aa: CASSFNYNEQFF
v_call: TRBV20-1; j_call: TRBJ2-1; cdr3_aa: CSASPSVGSYNEQFF
v_call: TRBV20-1; j_call: TRBJ2-1; cdr3_aa: CSASGRAEVEQFF
v_call: TRBV9; j_call: TRBJ1-6; cdr3_aa: CASSVVTEDNSPLHF
v_call: TRBV28; j_call: TRBJ2-1; cdr3_aa: CASSLLDRAYNGQFF
v_call: TRBV2; j_call: TRBJ2-7; cdr3_aa: CASSRLAGGVDEQYF
v_call: TRBV2; j_call: TRBJ2-5; cdr3_aa: CASSEKETQYF
v_call: TRBV18; j_call: TRBJ1-2; cdr3_aa: CASSPQGGSDGYTF
v_call: TRBV2; j_call: TRBJ2-7; cdr3_aa: CASSAGLAGEYEQYF
v_call: TRBV18; j_call: TRBJ2-3; cdr3_aa: CASSPRARRGLADTQYF
v_call: TRBV2; j_call: TRBJ2-3; cdr3_aa: CASSEITSVADTQYF
v_call: TRBV6-4; j_call: TRBJ2-7; cdr3_aa: CASSDSREYEQYF
v_call: TRBV24-1; j_call: TRBJ1-4; cdr3_aa: CATSDPGSTNEKLFF
v_call: TRBV20-1; j_call: TRBJ2-7; cdr3_aa: CSARVPDRDEQYF
v_call: TRBV4-3; j_call: TRBJ2-2; cdr3_aa: CASSQDVLTGELFF
v_call: TRBV29-1; j_call: TRBJ1-1; cdr3_aa: CSVEAGMNTEAFF
v_call: TRBV20-1; j_call: TRBJ1-6; cdr3_aa: CSARGGGQNNSPLHF
v_call: TRBV10-3; j_call: TRBJ1-1; cdr3_aa: CATHHPTGEGNTEALF
v_call: TRBV19; j_call: TRBJ1-2; cdr3_aa: CASSQTGGEWTF
v_call: TRBV9; j_call: TRBJ1-1; cdr3_aa: CASSPGGQILNTEAFF
v_call: TRBV27; j_call: TRBJ1-6; cdr3_aa: CASGTANSPLHF
v_call: TRBV6-5; j_call: TRBJ1-5; cdr3_aa: CASSYLGQGAQPQHF
v_call: TRBV20-1; j_call: TRBJ2-1; cdr3_aa: CSARDYIKADRTGNEQFF
v_call: TRBV6-2/TRBV6-3; j_call: TRBJ1-2; cdr3_aa: CASSRDGGDGYGYTF
v_call: TRBV7-9; j_call: TRBJ1-1; cdr3_aa: CASSLEYGTEAFF
v_call: TRBV11-2; j_call: TRBJ2-1; cdr3_aa: CASSLGAYNEQFF
v_call: TRBV28; j_call: TRBJ2-7; cdr3_aa: CASSLIYSYEQYF
v_call: TRBV20-1; j_call: TRBJ2-1; cdr3_aa: CSAGSGRDYNEQFF
v_call: TRBV5-1; j_call: TRBJ2-7; cdr3_aa: CASMPTGGHYEQYF
v_call: TRBV30; j_call: TRBJ1-2; cdr3_aa: CAWSGSPNYGYTF
v_call: TRBV7-8; j_call: TRBJ1-5; cdr3_aa: CASSLSGEYQPQHF
v_call: TRBV19; j_call: TRBJ2-1; cdr3_aa: CASSWRAKNEQFF
v_call: TRBV6-2/TRBV6-3; j_call: TRBJ2-3; cdr3_aa: CASSSRGTMDTQYF